The source of this T cell receptor (beta chain) is a study of blood T cell repertoires in COVID-19. Study background: Samples came from the United States, Italy and Spain, spanning acute and convalescent COVID-19. T cells, B-cell-depleted T cells, or PBMCs supplied cDNA or gDNA.

The CDR3 sequence is 16 residues long. With 4 bases removed from V and 0 bases from J, the gap between germline ends came to 15 bases. CDR1 is SGHAT, CDR2 FQNNGV, per germline. In the authors' workflow: For nucleated cells, counts were estimated from reference gene primer amplification. Libraries were prepared by immunoSEQ multiplex PCR; TCRdb keeps only in-frame clonotypes and omits some of them. The V and J calls and clone size come from that table; D and trimming were worked out from the DNA. Of around 70,000 clones in the sample, almost 85% were seen once. This sequence originates from a man in his 70s with acute or convalescent COVID-19. V and J are TRBV11-2 and TRBJ1-2; D gene uncertain. Sequencing input: peripheral blood. The CDR3 nucleotides read TGTGCCAGCAGCTCAGGACTGGGAGTTGCTAACTATGGCTACACCTTC. Its translation is CASSSGLGVANYGYTF.